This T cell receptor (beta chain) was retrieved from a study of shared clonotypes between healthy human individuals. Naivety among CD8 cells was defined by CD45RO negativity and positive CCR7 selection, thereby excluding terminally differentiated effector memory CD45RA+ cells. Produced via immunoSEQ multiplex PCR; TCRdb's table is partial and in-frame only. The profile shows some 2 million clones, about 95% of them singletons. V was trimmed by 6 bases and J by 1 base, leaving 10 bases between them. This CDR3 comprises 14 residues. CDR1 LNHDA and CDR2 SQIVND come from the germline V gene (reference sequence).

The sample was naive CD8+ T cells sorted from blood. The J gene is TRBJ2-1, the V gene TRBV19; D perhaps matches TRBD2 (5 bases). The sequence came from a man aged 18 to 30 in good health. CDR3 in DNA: TGTGCCAGTAGCAGGACTTCTTCCTACAATGAGCAGTTCTTC. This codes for CASSRTSSYNEQFF.